This is a list of T cell receptor beta chains from one sample in a study of T cell responses to AZD1222 COVID-19 vaccine. The repertoire was sequenced with immunoSEQ multiplex PCR; TCRdb's copy has only in-frame clones and lacks some. In the table there are 85,000 to 95,000 clones, around 90% of which are singletons. Here the sequenced sample was peripheral blood, taken on day 0 of AZD1222 vaccination. These receptors all come from an adult in good health. Both conserved end residues are part of each CDR3. A D gene is named only where the DNA matches it firmly. Rows give clone size only sometimes, using once, few, many, or a class for an expanded clone.

DNA: TGTGCCAGCAGTTACTCAAAAAGCCGGGGACAGGGCAATCAGCCCCAGCATTTT
CDR3: CASSYSKSRGQGNQPQHF
D: TRBD1
V: TRBV6-2/TRBV6-3
J: TRBJ1-5
size: -

DNA: TGTGCCAGCAGCGTAGCCCTTAACAGGGGGCAAGGTGAGCAGTTCTTC
CDR3: CASSVALNRGQGEQFF
D: TRBD1
V: TRBV9
J: TRBJ2-1
size: -

DNA: TGTGCCAGCAGCCTCACAGGGGAGGATGGCTACACCTTC
CDR3: CASSLTGEDGYTF
D: TRBD1
V: TRBV7-8
J: TRBJ1-2
size: -

DNA: TGTGCCAGTAGTATACGAATCCAGGGGGAGACTGAAGCTTTCTTT
CDR3: CASSIRIQGETEAFF
D: TRBD1
V: TRBV19
J: TRBJ1-1
size: -

DNA: TGTGCCAGCAGTTACTCTTTACCCGTGAACACTGAAGCTTTCTTT
CDR3: CASSYSLPVNTEAFF
D: -
V: TRBV6-5
J: TRBJ1-1
size: -

DNA: TGTGCCAGCAGCTTAACGGACAGGAGCAATTCACCCCTCCACTTT
CDR3: CASSLTDRSNSPLHF
D: TRBD1
V: TRBV7-8
J: TRBJ1-6
size: once

DNA: TGCAGCGTCAGTGACCAGGGACAGGGGGGGGAGACCCAGTACTTC
CDR3: CSVSDQGQGGETQYF
D: TRBD1
V: TRBV29-1
J: TRBJ2-5
size: -

DNA: TGCGCCAGCAGCCAAGAGGCAGGGTTCCCTCAGCCCCAGCATTTT
CDR3: CASSQEAGFPQPQHF
D: -
V: TRBV4-3
J: TRBJ1-5
size: -

DNA: TGTGCCAGCAGCAAAGGGGTGGGTGGGAACACTGAAGCTTTCTTT
CDR3: CASSKGVGGNTEAFF
D: -
V: TRBV21-1
J: TRBJ1-1
size: once

DNA: TGTGCCATCAGTGAGTCGGTTGGTTTCGCTGAAGCTTTCTTT
CDR3: CAISESVGFAEAFF
D: -
V: TRBV10-3
J: TRBJ1-1
size: -

DNA: TGTGCCAGCAGTTTGGGCCCGGCACCCCTCCACTTT
CDR3: CASSLGPAPLHF
D: -
V: TRBV12-3/TRBV12-4
J: TRBJ1-6
size: -